Each of the 25 T cell receptor beta chains below was sequenced from the same sample in a study of CD8 T cells in ankylosing spondylitis. TCRdb re-called the 5' RACE reads through MiXCR, storing one row per CDR3 protein. The sample includes about 240,000 distinct CDR3 sequences, roughly a tenth seen only once; the top ten take approximately 6.6%. The sequenced sample consisted of blood, either unsorted or a sorted T cell fraction (not recorded which). The receptors here all came from a male donor with ankylosing spondylitis or in good health (not recorded which).

The chain links TRBV4-1 to TRBJ2-2, with D unclear. Germline-derived CDR1 and CDR2 are MGHRA and YSYEKL. Trimming shortened V by 1 base and J by 6 bases, and 18 bases separated the two germline ends. The CDR3 consists of 17 residues. In nucleotides, the CDR3 is TGCGCCAGCAGCCAAGTCACGATGGGGATTCGCTCCGGGGAGCTGTTTTTT. This gives the protein CASSQVTMGIRSGELFF.

This clonotype has a count of ten or more. The rearrangement joins TRBV20-1 to TRBJ2-7; 8 nucleotides line up with TRBD2. The CDR3 consists of 15 residues. V lost 0 bases to trimming and J lost 2 bases; unmatched junction nucleotides: 6. Germline CDR1 DFQATT, CDR2 SNEGSKA (reference sequence). DNA for the CDR3: TGCAGTGCTAGAGATATTGGCGGGGGGACCTACGAGCAGTACTTC. Its translation is CSARDIGGGTYEQYF.

This clonotype was observed at least ten times. The chain has TRBV12-3 or TRBV12-4 and TRBJ2-2, with TRBD2 as a possible D gene (5 bases). The CDR3 covers 15 residues. Between the trimmed V and J ends, which lost 3 bases and 2 bases, there was a span of 10 bases. In DNA form, the CDR3 reads TGTGCCAGCAGTTTTGGTAGCGCCAACACCGGGGAGCTGTTTTTT. Encoded protein: CASSFGSANTGELFF.

Many counts were recorded for this clonotype. The chain uses TRBV20-1 and TRBJ1-1; no firm D call. In germline, CDR1 is DFQATT, CDR2 SNEGSKA (reference sequence). Trimming removed 1 base from V and 8 bases from J, with 14 bases in between. The CDR3 has 13 amino acids. The CDR3 sequence is CSARAAPSGEAFF. The CDR3, as DNA: TGCAGTGCTAGAGCCGCCCCGTCAGGCGAAGCTTTCTTT.

The chain couples TRBV5-1 to TRBJ2-3, with D unresolved. Trimming cost V 0 bases and J 2 bases, with 7 bases left between them. The CDR3 is 14 amino acids. CDR1 is SGHRS, CDR2 YFSETQ, per germline. The CDR3 DNA is TGCGCCAGCAGCTTGGTTGGTCCCACAGATACGCAGTATTTT. Translated, it gives CASSLVGPTDTQYF.

The sample holds a few counts of this clonotype. The chain employs TRBV27 and TRBJ1-1; TRBD1 matches 9 bases. Germline V gene data show CDR1 as MNHEY and CDR2 as SMNVEV (reference sequence). V shed 6 bases, J shed 0 bases, and the junction held 5 bases outside the gene matches. This CDR3 has 15 amino acids. CDR3 protein: CASRPGTGLNTEAFF. DNA for the CDR3: TGTGCCAGCAGGCCCGGGACAGGGCTGAACACTGAAGCTTTCTTT.

There are many counts of this clonotype. The chain uses TRBV20-1 and TRBJ1-6; 9 bases match TRBD1. The CDR3 runs to 18 residues. The trim removed 0 bases at V and 3 bases at J, leaving 9 bases unmatched. The germline CDR1 and CDR2 sequences are DFQATT and SNEGSKA (reference sequence). The CDR3 DNA is TGCAGTGCTAGAGATGGGCGGACAGGGGCATTCTATAATTCACCCCTCCACTTT. This translates into CSARDGRTGAFYNSPLHF.

At least ten counts were recorded for this clonotype. V and J are TRBV12-3 or TRBV12-4 and TRBJ2-2; maybe TRBD1 (6 bases). V was clipped by 5 bases and J by 0 bases, with 19 bases between them. CDR3 length: 18 residues. CDR3 DNA: TGTGCCAGCAGTACGAGATTTTGGGACACTCCGAACACCGGGGAGCTGTTTTTT. Amino acids: CASSTRFWDTPNTGELFF.

This clonotype showed up many times. The rearrangement links TRBV20-1 to TRBJ2-7; D may correspond to TRBD1 or TRBD2 (5 bases each). The CDR3 extends over 13 amino acids. Germline V gives CDR1 DFQATT, CDR2 SNEGSKA (reference sequence). The ends were cut back, 5 bases at V and 2 bases at J, with 13 bases in the middle. The CDR3 spells CSAARDGAYEQYF. CDR3 nucleotides: TGCAGTGCTGCCCGGGACGGAGCCTACGAGCAGTACTTC.

This clonotype occurred many times. The chain couples TRBV20-1 to TRBJ1-5; a weak D match, TRBD1 (5 bases). Germline V CDR1 and CDR2: DFQATT, SNEGSKA (reference sequence). V shed 3 bases and J shed 4 bases, with 16 bases lying between them. The CDR3 runs 15 residues. The CDR3 loop reads CSARGGWGVNQPQHF. The CDR3 bases are TGCAGTGCTAGGGGTGGCTGGGGCGTTAATCAGCCCCAGCATTTT.

The chain recombines TRBV4-1 with TRBJ2-2, with 7 bases matching TRBD1. The germline V gene has CDR1 MGHRA and CDR2 YSYEKL. CDR3 length: 16 residues. The V gene end was trimmed by 1 base and the J gene end by 5 bases; junction bases not matched to a gene: 7. The CDR3 coding sequence is TGCGCCAGCAGCCAAGTTCAGGGGGTTAAAACCGGGGAGCTGTTTTTT. As protein: CASSQVQGVKTGELFF.

The chain is built from TRBV4-1 and TRBJ1-6; no reliable D call. This CDR3 region has 14 residues. Germline V lookup: CDR1 MGHRA, CDR2 YSYEKL. The ends were cut back, 1 base at V and 4 bases at J, with 5 bases in the middle. CDR3 bases: TGCGCCAGCAGCCAAGGGCCTTATAATTCACCCCTCCACTTT. It codes for CASSQGPYNSPLHF.

The CDR3 sequence is CASSPAHAGAGELFF. The CDR3 region has the DNA TGTGCCAGCAGCCCAGCTCACGCGGGCGCCGGGGAGCTGTTTTTT. The chain combines TRBV7-6 with TRBJ2-2, with a weak D call TRBD2 (5 bases). The CDR3 has 15 amino acids. Germline V lookup: CDR1 SGHVS, CDR2 FNYEAQ. Trimming pared 5 bases from V and 6 bases from J, leaving 16 bases between.

This clonotype was picked up many times. The V call is TRBV12-3 or TRBV12-4, the J call TRBJ2-2, with D uncertain. The CDR3 covers 12 residues. Trimming stripped 5 bases from V and 4 bases from J, with 5 bases between. The CDR3 reads CASSPPTGELFF. As DNA, the CDR3 is TGTGCCAGCAGTCCCCCCACCGGGGAGCTGTTTTTT.

This clonotype has a count of ten or more. The gene calls are TRBV27 and TRBJ2-3, with a possible D match to TRBD2 (7 bases). The germline V gene encodes CDR1 MNHEY and CDR2 SMNVEV (reference sequence). This CDR3 is 16 amino acids long. Between the trimmed V and J ends, which lost 5 bases and 4 bases, there was a span of 19 bases. The CDR3 DNA is TGTGCCAGCAGTCCACCTTATGGGGGGGCCGCAGATACGCAGTATTTT. The encoded protein is CASSPPYGGAADTQYF.

In this sample, this clonotype turned up many times. The V call is TRBV7-8, the J call TRBJ2-5; TRBD1 matches 10 bases. From germline, CDR1 is SGHVS and CDR2 FQNEAQ. CDR3 length: 16 residues. V lost 1 base to trimming and J lost 4 bases; unmatched junction nucleotides: 6. The CDR3 loop is CASSLEGQGRGETQYF. CDR3 bases: TGTGCCAGCAGCTTAGAGGGACAGGGGCGTGGAGAGACCCAGTACTTC.

This clonotype appeared many times. The chain is built from TRBV20-1 and TRBJ1-3; tentative D call: TRBD1 (5 bases). The CDR3 has 16 residues. Germline CDR1 is DFQATT and CDR2 is SNEGSKA (reference sequence). The ends were cut back, 0 bases at V and 0 bases at J, with 12 bases in the middle. The CDR3 is CSARDGGANSGNTIYF. The CDR3 DNA reads TGCAGTGCTAGAGACGGAGGGGCGAACTCTGGAAACACCATATATTTT.

This clonotype was counted many times. The CDR3 DNA reads TGCGCCAGCAGGGCGGGGGTGGGCACAGATACGCAGTATTTT. Protein sequence: CASRAGVGTDTQYF. V gene TRBV10-2 combines with J gene TRBJ2-3, with 7 bases identical to TRBD2. CDR3 length equals 14 residues. Germline trimming cut 6 bases from V and 1 base from J; bases unmatched to any gene: 4. In germline, CDR1 is WSHSY, CDR2 SAAADI.

This clonotype was counted a single time. CDR3 in amino acids: CASSRKRVATNEKLFF. The CDR3 region has the DNA TGTGCCAGCAGCCGGAAGCGGGTTGCAACTAATGAAAAACTGTTTTTT. This chain joins TRBV7-8 and TRBJ1-4; D gene ambiguous. The V gene lost 5 bases and the J gene lost 0 bases, with 13 bases spanning the gap. Germline CDR1 SGHVS, CDR2 FQNEAQ. The CDR3 has 16 amino acids.

This clonotype was recorded many times. The chain employs TRBV4-1 and TRBJ2-7; D could derive from TRBD1 or TRBD2 (5 bases each). With 0 bases removed from V and 5 bases from J, the gap between germline ends came to 11 bases. The V gene's germline CDR1 is MGHRA and CDR2 YSYEKL. This CDR3 spans 14 amino acids. CDR3 residues: CASSQEGESDEQYF. The CDR3, as DNA: TGCGCCAGCAGCCAAGAGGGGGAAAGCGACGAGCAGTACTTC.

The sample holds a few counts of this clonotype. The genes are TRBV13 and TRBJ2-1; 13 bases map to TRBD2. The CDR3 contains 18 residues. CDR1 is PRHDT, CDR2 FYEKMQ, per germline (reference sequence). V dropped 4 bases and J dropped 4; count of bases not matched to a gene: 10. The CDR3 DNA follows: TGTGCCAGCAGCTATACGATTCCGGGACTAGCGGGGTACAATGAGCAGTTCTTC. Encoded protein: CASSYTIPGLAGYNEQFF.

V and J are TRBV5-1 and TRBJ1-6, with 8 bases fitting TRBD1. Germline CDR1 and CDR2: SGHRS and YFSETQ. The CDR3 covers 15 residues. V shed 0 bases, J shed 14 bases, and the junction held 10 bases outside the gene matches. CDR3 amino acids: CASSLGTGPSLALHF. As DNA, the CDR3 is TGCGCCAGCAGCTTGGGGACAGGGCCTTCGTTAGCCCTCCACTTT.

This clonotype appeared many times. The chain employs TRBV12-3 or TRBV12-4 and TRBJ2-2; D remains ambiguous. The CDR3 is 12 amino acids. With 1 base removed from V and 5 bases from J, the gap between germline ends came to 2 bases. The CDR3 sequence: CASSLVTGELFF. The CDR3 bases are TGTGCCAGCAGTTTAGTGACCGGGGAGCTGTTTTTT.

This clonotype was counted ten times or more. The chain joins TRBV6-1 to TRBJ2-7, with TRBD1 identical over 7 bases. The CDR3 totals 13 residues. CDR1 is MNHNS and CDR2 is SASEGT in the germline V gene. The V and J ends lost 5 bases and 11 bases, in that order; junction bases with no gene match: 12. The CDR3 coding sequence is TGTGCCAGCAGTCGACAGGGACCCGGTTGGAAGTACTTC. Amino acids: CASSRQGPGWKYF.

This clonotype came up many times. The V and J genes are TRBV6-5 and TRBJ2-3; D perhaps matches TRBD2 (5 bases). Germline V gene sequence: CDR1 MNHEY, CDR2 SVGAGI. The germline V and J ends were trimmed by 0 bases and 2 bases, with 15 bases remaining between them. The CDR3 consists of 17 residues. CDR3 in DNA: TGTGCCAGCAGTTACTCGTGGTCTAGCTGGGACACAGATACGCAGTATTTT. Its protein product is CASSYSWSSWDTDTQYF.